These 5 T cell receptor beta chains came from one sample sequenced in a study of blood T cells in healthy people across ages. A second roughly 7 to 11 cycle PCR used barcoded and J-beta primers. A single record per CDR3 protein comes from TCRdb applying MiXCR to the 5' RACE reads. The sample has about 640,000 distinct CDR3 sequences; approximately 30% are singletons. What was sequenced was blood. These receptors originate from a woman aged 80 or over in good health.

This chain links TRBV7-2 with TRBJ2-7, with 7 bases matching TRBD1. This CDR3 is 16 amino acids long. Germline lookup yields CDR1 SGHTA and CDR2 FQGNSA. Losses at the gene ends were 1 base for V and 0 bases for J; bases not matched to a gene: 6. This chain's CDR3 is CASSLEGQLSSYEQYF. The CDR3 DNA is TGTGCCAGCAGCTTAGAGGGACAGCTAAGCTCCTACGAGCAGTACTTC. Together with reference TRBV7-2 and TRBJ2-7, the CDR3 gives the full variable domain: GAGVSQSPSNKVTEKGKDVELRCDPISGHTALYWYRQSLGQGLEFLIYFQGNSAPDKSGLPSDRFSAERTGGSVSTLTIQRTQQEDSAVYLCASSLEGQLSSYEQYFGPGTRLTVT.

This clonotype came up many times. V and J are TRBV20-1 and TRBJ1-2; D ambiguous. The V gene's germline CDR1 is DFQATT and CDR2 SNEGSKA (reference sequence). The length of the CDR3 is 15 residues. V was pared by 3 bases and J by 8 bases, with 22 bases between. The CDR3 reads CSARGIGLPTEGYTF. CDR3 DNA sequence: TGCAGTGCTAGGGGGATTGGGCTGCCAACGGAGGGCTACACCTTC.

Turning to this clonotype: The junction departs from germline at one end; a sequencing error may be responsible. The CDR3 DNA reads as TGCGCCAGCCAGTTGGCTTACAATGAGCAGTACTTC. Translated: CASQLAYNEQYF. V is TRBV12-3 or TRBV12-4 and J is TRBJ2-7; D is ambiguous. There are 12 residues in the CDR3.

This clonotype was observed at least ten times. The chain recombines TRBV2 with TRBJ2-7; D is uncertain. Trimming took off 5 bases at V and 4 bases at J, with 12 bases between the two ends. Germline V CDR1 and CDR2: SNHLY, FYNNEI. The CDR3 length is 13 residues. The CDR3 loop reads CASSPPVGYEQYF. The CDR3 DNA is TGTGCCAGCAGTCCTCCTGTCGGATACGAGCAGTACTTC. Full variable domain (outside the CDR3, taken from reference TRBV2 and TRBJ2-7): EPEVTQTPSHQVTQMGQEVILRCVPISNHLYFYWYRQILGQKVEFLVSFYNNEISEKSEIFDDQFSVERPDGSNFTLKIRSTKLEDSAMYFCASSPPVGYEQYFGPGTRLTVT.

This clonotype was counted only a few times. The V and J genes are TRBV9 and TRBJ2-7; possible D gene TRBD1, 6 bases. The last part of the DNA fits TRBJ2-5 better; the J call may be wrong. The CDR3 length is 15 residues. The germline V gene has CDR1 SGDLS and CDR2 YYNGEE. This CDR3 reads CASSAEQGLGETQYF. CDR3 coding DNA: TGTGCCAGCAGCGCCGAACAGGGATTGGGAGAGACCCAGTACTTC.